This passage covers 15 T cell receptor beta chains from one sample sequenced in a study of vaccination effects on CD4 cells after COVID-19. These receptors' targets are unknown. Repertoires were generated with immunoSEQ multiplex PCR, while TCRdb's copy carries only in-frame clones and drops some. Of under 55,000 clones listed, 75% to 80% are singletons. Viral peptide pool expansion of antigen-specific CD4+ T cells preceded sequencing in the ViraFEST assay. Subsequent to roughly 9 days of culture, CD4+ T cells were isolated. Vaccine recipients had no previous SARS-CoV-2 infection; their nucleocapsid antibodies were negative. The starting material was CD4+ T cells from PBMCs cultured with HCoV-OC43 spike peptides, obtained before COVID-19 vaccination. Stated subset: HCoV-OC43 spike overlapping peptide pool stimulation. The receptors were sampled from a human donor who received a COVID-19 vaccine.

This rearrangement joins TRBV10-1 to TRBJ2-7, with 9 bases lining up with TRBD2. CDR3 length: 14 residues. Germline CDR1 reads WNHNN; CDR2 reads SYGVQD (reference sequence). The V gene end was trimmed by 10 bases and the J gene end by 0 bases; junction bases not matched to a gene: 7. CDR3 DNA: TGCGCCACCACTAGCGGGCAGAGCTCCTACGAGCAGTACGTC. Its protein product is CATTSGQSSYEQYV.

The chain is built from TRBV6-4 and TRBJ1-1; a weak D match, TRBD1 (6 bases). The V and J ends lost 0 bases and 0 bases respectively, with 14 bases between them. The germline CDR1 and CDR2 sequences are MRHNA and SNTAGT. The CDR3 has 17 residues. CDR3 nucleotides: TGTGCCAGCAGTGACTCGGAGGACAGAAGCATGAACACTGAAGCTTTCTTT. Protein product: CASSDSEDRSMNTEAFF.

The CDR3 nucleotides are TGTGCCAGCAGCCCCCCTCGAGCGCCTGGAAACACCATATATTTT. Its protein is CASSPPRAPGNTIYF. The V call is TRBV7-2, the J call TRBJ1-3; D is undetermined. Germline CDR1 is SGHTA and CDR2 is FQGNSA. V was shortened by 5 bases and J by 2 bases, with 13 bases between the two germline ends. CDR3 size: 15 residues.

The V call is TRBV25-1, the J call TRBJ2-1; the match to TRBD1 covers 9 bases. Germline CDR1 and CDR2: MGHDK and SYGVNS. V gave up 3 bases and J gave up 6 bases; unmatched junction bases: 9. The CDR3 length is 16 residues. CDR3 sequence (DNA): TGTGCCAGCAGTGACTACAGGGGGCTGAGTTCCAATGAGCAGTTCTTC. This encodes CASSDYRGLSSNEQFF.

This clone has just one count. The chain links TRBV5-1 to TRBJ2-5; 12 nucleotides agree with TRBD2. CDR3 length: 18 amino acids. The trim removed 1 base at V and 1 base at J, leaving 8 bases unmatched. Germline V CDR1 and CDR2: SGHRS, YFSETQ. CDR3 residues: CASSLMPSGGASQETQYF. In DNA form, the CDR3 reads TGCGCCAGCAGCTTGATGCCTAGCGGGGGGGCGAGCCAAGAGACCCAGTACTTC. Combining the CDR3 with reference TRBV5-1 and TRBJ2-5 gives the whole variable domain KAGVTQTPRYLIKTRGQQVTLSCSPISGHRSVSWYQQTPGQGLQFLFEYFSETQRNKGNFPGRFSGRQFSNSRSEMNVSTLELGDSALYLCASSLMPSGGASQETQYFGPGTRLLVL.

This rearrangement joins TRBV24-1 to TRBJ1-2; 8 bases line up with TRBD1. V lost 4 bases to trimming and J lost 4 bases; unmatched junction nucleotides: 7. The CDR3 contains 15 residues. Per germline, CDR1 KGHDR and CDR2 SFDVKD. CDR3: CATSETGTGFYGYTF. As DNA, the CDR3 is TGTGCCACCAGTGAAACCGGGACAGGCTTCTATGGCTACACCTTC.

The CDR3 nucleotides read TGTGCCAGCAGCCGGGGGGGAGGGGCCACCAGCTCCTACAATGAGCAGTTCTTC. Translating gives CASSRGGGATSSYNEQFF. V is TRBV7-3 and J is TRBJ2-1; 8 positions match TRBD2. J gave up 0 bases and V 5 bases, and 12 bases lay outside the gene matches. Germline-derived CDR1 and CDR2 are SGHTA and FQGTGA. The CDR3 covers 18 residues.

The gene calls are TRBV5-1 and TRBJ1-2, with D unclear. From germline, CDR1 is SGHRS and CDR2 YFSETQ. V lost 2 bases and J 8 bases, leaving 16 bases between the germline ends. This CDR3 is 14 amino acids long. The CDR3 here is CASSFGETVEGYTF. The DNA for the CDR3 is TGCGCCAGCAGCTTTGGGGAAACTGTAGAGGGCTACACCTTC.

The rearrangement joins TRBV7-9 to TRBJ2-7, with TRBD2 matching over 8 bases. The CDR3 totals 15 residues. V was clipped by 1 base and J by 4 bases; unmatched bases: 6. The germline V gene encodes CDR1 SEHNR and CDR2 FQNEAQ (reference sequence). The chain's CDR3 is CASSLERGGTYEQYV. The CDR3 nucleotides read TGTGCCAGCAGCTTAGAACGGGGGGGCACGTACGAGCAGTACGTC.

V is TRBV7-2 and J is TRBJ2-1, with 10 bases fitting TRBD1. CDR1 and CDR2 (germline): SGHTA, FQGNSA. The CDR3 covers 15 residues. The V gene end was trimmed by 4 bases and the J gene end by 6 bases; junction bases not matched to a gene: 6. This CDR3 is CASSSPGQGSNEQFF. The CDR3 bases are TGTGCCAGCAGCTCCCCGGGACAGGGGTCCAATGAGCAGTTCTTC.

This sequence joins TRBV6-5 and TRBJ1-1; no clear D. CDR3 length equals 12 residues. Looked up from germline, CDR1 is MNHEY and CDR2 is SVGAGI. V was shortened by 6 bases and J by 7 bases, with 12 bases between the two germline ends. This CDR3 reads CASSRERGEAFF. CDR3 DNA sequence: TGTGCCAGCAGCCGAGAGCGGGGTGAAGCTTTCTTT.

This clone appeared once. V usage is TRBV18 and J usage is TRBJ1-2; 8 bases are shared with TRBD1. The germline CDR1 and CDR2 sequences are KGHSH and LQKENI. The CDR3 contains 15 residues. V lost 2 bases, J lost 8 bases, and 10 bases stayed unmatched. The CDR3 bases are TGTGCCAGCTCACCAGGGGGACAGGCACCCCAGGGCTACACCTTC. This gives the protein CASSPGGQAPQGYTF. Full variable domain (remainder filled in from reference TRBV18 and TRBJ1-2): NAGVMQNPRHLVRRRGQEARLRCSPMKGHSHVYWYRQLPEEGLKFMVYLQKENIIDESGMPKERFSAEFPKEGPSILRIQQVVRGDSAAYFCASSPGGQAPQGYTFGSGTRLTVV.

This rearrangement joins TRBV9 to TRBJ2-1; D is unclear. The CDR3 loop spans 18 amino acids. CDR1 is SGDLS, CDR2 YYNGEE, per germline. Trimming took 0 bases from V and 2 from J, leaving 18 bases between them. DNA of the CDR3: TGTGCCAGCAGCGTAGCTCTTCGGCCAGAGCCTCCCTACAATGAGCAGTTCTTC. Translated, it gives CASSVALRPEPPYNEQFF.

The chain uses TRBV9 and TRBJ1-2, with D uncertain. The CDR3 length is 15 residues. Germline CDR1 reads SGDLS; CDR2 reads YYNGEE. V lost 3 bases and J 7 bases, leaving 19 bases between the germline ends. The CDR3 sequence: CASSARGLADLGYTF. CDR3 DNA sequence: TGTGCCAGCAGCGCCAGAGGTCTGGCAGACCTTGGCTACACCTTC.

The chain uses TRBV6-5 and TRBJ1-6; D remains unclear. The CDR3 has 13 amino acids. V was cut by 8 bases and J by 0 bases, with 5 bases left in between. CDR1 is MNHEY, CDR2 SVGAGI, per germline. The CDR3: CASRGSYNSPLHF. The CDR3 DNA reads TGTGCCAGCCGGGGCTCCTATAATTCACCCCTCCACTTT.